This passage covers 29 T cell receptor beta chains from one sample sequenced in a study of metastatic and nonmetastatic thyroid tumors. Ahead of thyroid surgery, no patient had received treatment of any kind. TCRdb re-called the PCR reads through MiXCR. The profile covers tens of thousands of clones, with over 15% appearing a single time and around 3.1% taken by the ten largest. The sample comprised blood. All receptors come from a female donor with papillary thyroid cancer or a benign thyroid nodule (not recorded which). Some clones in this sample may be carry-over from other donors' samples.

In its sample, this clone was seen many times. The CDR3 sequence: CASSRIRGHEQYF. The CDR3 DNA reads as TGTGCCAGCAGCAGGATCCGGGGCCACGAGCAGTACTTC. The chain joins TRBV7-3 to TRBJ2-7; D possibly uses TRBD1 or TRBD2 (5 bases each). Germline values: CDR1 SGHTA, CDR2 FQGTGA. V shed 5 bases and J shed 5 bases, with 13 bases lying between them. The CDR3 has 13 residues.

The sample holds many counts of this clone. This rearrangement joins TRBV5-5 to TRBJ2-6; D not resolved. Germline CDR1 and CDR2: SGHKS and YYEKEE (reference sequence). This CDR3 has 16 residues. V lost 0 bases to trimming and J lost 0 bases, with 7 bases between them. The CDR3 nucleotides are TGTGCCAGCAGCTTGGGGCCGGGCTCTGGGGCCAACGTCCTGACTTTC. The encoded protein is CASSLGPGSGANVLTF. Full variable domain (rest looked up from reference TRBV5-5 and TRBJ2-6): DAGVTQSPTHLIKTRGQQVTLRCSPISGHKSVSWYQQVLGQGPQFIFQYYEKEERGRGNFPDRFSARQFPNYSSELNVNALLLGDSALYLCASSLGPGSGANVLTFGAGSRLTVL.

This clone was seen repeatedly, ten times or more. The rearrangement joins TRBV3-1 to TRBJ2-1, with TRBD2 matching over 9 bases. V gave up 3 bases and J gave up 9 bases; unmatched junction bases: 15. There are 17 residues in the CDR3. The germline CDR1 and CDR2 sequences are LGHDT and YNNKEL (reference sequence). The CDR3 reads CASSHFAGGPVGGEQFF. The CDR3 DNA follows: TGTGCCAGCAGCCATTTTGCGGGAGGGCCGGTCGGCGGTGAGCAGTTCTTC.

This clone was observed a few times. A much larger clone lies one base from this, so it may be a read error. The gene calls are TRBV20-1 and TRBJ1-6; no definite D call. The CDR3 spans 10 residues. Germline assignment: CDR1 DFQATT and CDR2 SNEGSKA (reference sequence). Here the CDR3 DNA reads TGCAGTGCTAGTTATTCACCCCTCCACTTC. Translated: CSASYSPLHF.

This clone has ten or more counts. The rearrangement links TRBV20-1 to TRBJ2-2, with D possibly TRBD2 on 6 matching bases. V lost 0 bases, J lost 3 bases, and 11 bases lay in between. CDR1 is DFQATT, CDR2 SNEGSKA, per germline (reference sequence). The CDR3 runs to 15 residues. CDR3 sequence reads: CSAREGSGDTGELFF. The CDR3 coding sequence is TGCAGTGCTAGAGAGGGTAGCGGAGACACCGGGGAGCTGTTTTTT.

V and J are TRBV20-1 and TRBJ2-2; no reliable D call. The CDR3 runs 16 residues. Germline V CDR1 and CDR2: DFQATT, SNEGSKA (reference sequence). The germline V and J ends were trimmed by 0 bases and 3 bases, with 14 bases remaining between them. CDR3 in DNA: TGCAGTGCTAGAGATGGAGCGTGGGGTCACACCGGGGAGCTGTTTTTT. This encodes CSARDGAWGHTGELFF.

This clone was detected many times. V gene TRBV2 combines with J gene TRBJ1-4; D is unresolved. Germline assignment: CDR1 SNHLY and CDR2 FYNNEI. The CDR3 sequence is 14 residues long. The germline V and J ends were trimmed by 2 bases and 5 bases, with 9 bases remaining between them. CDR3: CASSEREVNEKLFF. CDR3 DNA sequence: TGTGCCAGCAGTGAAAGGGAGGTCAATGAAAAACTGTTTTTT.

Ten or more counts support this clone. The chain links TRBV29-1 to TRBJ1-2; D gene unclear. The CDR3 totals 12 residues. The ends were cut back, 6 bases at V and 1 base at J, with 9 bases in the middle. Germline V gene data show CDR1 as SQVTM and CDR2 as ANQGSEA. This chain's CDR3 is CSVSWDNYGYTF. The CDR3 DNA follows: TGCAGCGTCAGTTGGGATAACTATGGCTACACCTTC.

This clone was seen repeatedly, ten times or more. V is TRBV19 and J is TRBJ1-2, with D maybe TRBD1 (5 bases). V was shortened by 0 bases and J by 3 bases, with 11 bases between the two germline ends. The CDR3 consists of 15 residues. Germline V gene sequence: CDR1 LNHDA, CDR2 SQIVND (reference sequence). The CDR3 bases are TGTGCCAGTAGTATAGAAATGGGGGACTACTATGGCTACACCTTC. This gives the protein CASSIEMGDYYGYTF.

This clone was seen more than once but under ten times. The CDR3 is CASSRAGVGNEQFF. Written as DNA, the CDR3 is TGCGCCAGCAGCAGAGCGGGGGTGGGGAATGAGCAGTTCTTC. The V gene is TRBV5-1, the J gene TRBJ2-1, with 8 positions matching TRBD2. The CDR3 loop spans 14 amino acids. Germline V lookup: CDR1 SGHRS, CDR2 YFSETQ. V dropped 4 bases and J dropped 7; count of bases not matched to a gene: 7.

With respect to this clone: The junction and the germline gene differ at one end; a read error may be behind it. This sequence joins TRBV28 and TRBJ2-7; 10 bases fit TRBD1. The CDR3 totals 15 residues. Germline-derived CDR1 and CDR2 are MDHEN and SYDVKM. For the CDR3, the DNA is TGCGCCAGCAGACCGGGGACAGGGGAGTATAACGAGCAGTACTTC. This codes for CASRPGTGEYNEQYF.

This clone is labeled medium-sized. The CDR3 DNA follows: TGTGCCAGCAGTTCGCGGCCCCGCTCCTACGAGCAGTACTTC. Encoded protein: CASSSRPRSYEQYF. The chain has TRBV12-3 or TRBV12-4 and TRBJ2-7; D gene uncertain. The CDR3 has 14 amino acids. Trimming stripped 4 bases from V and 0 bases from J, with 10 bases between.

This clone was counted many times. The rearrangement joins TRBV5-6 to TRBJ1-5; weak D call: TRBD1 (6 bases). With 4 bases removed from V and 4 bases from J, the gap between germline ends came to 9 bases. CDR3 length: 13 amino acids. The germline V gene encodes CDR1 SGHDT and CDR2 YYEEEE. The CDR3 DNA follows: TGTGCCAGCAGCGGGGGGGCAAATCAGCCCCAGCATTTT. Amino acids: CASSGGANQPQHF.

This chain joins TRBV20-1 and TRBJ2-3; unclear D gene. This CDR3 region has 16 residues. Per germline, CDR1 DFQATT and CDR2 SNEGSKA (reference sequence). Deletions cut 5 bases from V and 4 bases from J, with 22 bases between. In DNA form, the CDR3 reads TGCAGTGCTGTCCCGACCGCCTGGGATGGCGCAGATACGCAGTATTTT. Protein sequence: CSAVPTAWDGADTQYF.

This clone was found a few times. Additional DNA sequences in this sample encode the identical CDR3. The chain couples TRBV28 to TRBJ1-5; possible D gene TRBD1, 6 bases. Germline loops: CDR1 MDHEN, CDR2 SYDVKM. The CDR3 consists of 16 residues. The V gene lost 5 bases and the J gene lost 4 bases, with 18 bases spanning the gap. CDR3 nucleotides: TGTGCCAGCAGTACACTACAGGGCGCCGGTAATCAGCCCCAGCATTTT. It codes for CASSTLQGAGNQPQHF.

Judged by abundance, this clone is large. The rearrangement joins TRBV20-1 to TRBJ2-7, with 9 bases identical to TRBD2. V gave up 0 bases and J gave up 3 bases; unmatched junction bases: 6. The length of the CDR3 is 15 residues. Germline loops: CDR1 DFQATT, CDR2 SNEGSKA (reference sequence). CDR3 in amino acids: CSARDLTSGVYEQYF. The CDR3 DNA reads TGCAGTGCTAGAGATTTGACTAGCGGTGTCTACGAGCAGTACTTC.

Ten or more counts support this clone. The chain employs TRBV5-1 and TRBJ1-5; no firm D call. The germline gives CDR1 SGHRS, CDR2 YFSETQ. The CDR3 covers 14 residues. V lost 0 bases and J lost 6, with 10 bases in between. For the CDR3, the DNA is TGCGCCAGCAGCTTGGGAGTTGAGAGTCAGCCCCAGCATTTT. Protein: CASSLGVESQPQHF.

Only one count was recorded for this clone. This rearrangement joins TRBV5-1 to TRBJ2-7; D uncertain. The germline gives CDR1 SGHRS, CDR2 YFSETQ. Trimming took 3 bases from V and 1 from J, leaving 14 bases between them. The CDR3 consists of 15 residues. The CDR3 DNA follows: TGCGCCAGCAGCTCGAGCGTCAGGAGATCCTACGAGCAGTACTTC. This translates into CASSSSVRRSYEQYF. Full variable domain (outside the CDR3, taken from reference TRBV5-1 and TRBJ2-7): KAGVTQTPRYLIKTRGQQVTLSCSPISGHRSVSWYQQTPGQGLQFLFEYFSETQRNKGNFPGRFSGRQFSNSRSEMNVSTLELGDSALYLCASSSSVRRSYEQYFGPGTRLTVT.

This clone occurred many times. The chain employs TRBV7-3 and TRBJ2-1, with D possibly matching TRBD2 (6 bases). In germline, CDR1 is SGHTA, CDR2 FQGTGA. The CDR3 contains 16 residues. V lost 0 bases, J lost 7 bases, and 16 bases lay in between. The CDR3, as DNA: TGTGCCAGCAGCTTAACCGGGGGAGGTTTAGGGAATGAGCAGTTCTTC. Translation: CASSLTGGGLGNEQFF.

Points on this clone: This may come from a read error, since a much larger clone is one base off. The rearrangement uses TRBV13 and TRBJ2-3; TRBD2 might be the D (5 bases). Germline V gives CDR1 PRHDT, CDR2 FYEKMQ (reference sequence). The CDR3 contains 13 residues. The CDR3 region is CASSLPSTYTQYF. CDR3 sequence (DNA): TGTGCCAGCAGCTTACCTAGCACATATACGCAGTATTTT.

Of note for this clone: Possible read error: a much larger clone is one base away. This chain links TRBV6-1 with TRBJ2-7; tentatively, D is TRBD2 (5 bases). The CDR3 is 12 residues long. Between the trimmed V and J ends, which lost 7 bases and 5 bases, there was a span of 12 bases. Germline CDR1 MNHNS, CDR2 SASEGT. The CDR3 spells CASMDFSHEQYF. In nucleotides, the CDR3 is TGTGCCAGCATGGACTTTTCCCACGAGCAGTACTTC.

A remark on this clone: An end of the junction does not agree with germline; a read error may underlie this. V gene TRBV7-6 combines with J gene TRBJ1-3; D unresolved. Germline CDR1 is SGHVS and CDR2 is FNYEAQ. This CDR3 contains 17 residues. This chain's CDR3 is CASSPTGYSGSGNNIYF. The CDR3 coding sequence is TGTGCCAGCAGCCCTACTGGTTACTCTGGATCTGGAAACAACATATATTTT.

This clone was seen ten or more times. The chain links TRBV28 to TRBJ2-3, with 14 positions matching TRBD2. The CDR3 covers 20 residues. V trimming: 7 bases; J trimming: 3 bases; junction bases outside the gene matches: 18. Germline V gives CDR1 MDHEN, CDR2 SYDVKM. CDR3: CASKARTGGTSGSQTDTQYF. In DNA form, the CDR3 reads TGTGCCAGCAAAGCTCGGACAGGAGGGACTAGCGGGAGTCAAACAGATACGCAGTATTTT.

This clone came up many times. The rearrangement links TRBV20-1 to TRBJ2-1, with TRBD2 matching 8 bases. The germline CDR1 and CDR2 sequences are DFQATT and SNEGSKA (reference sequence). V gave up 1 base and J gave up 8 bases; unmatched junction bases: 13. This CDR3 region has 16 residues. This chain's CDR3 is CSARGFSGGPLDEQFF. The CDR3 DNA reads as TGCAGTGCTAGAGGGTTCTCGGGAGGGCCTTTGGATGAGCAGTTCTTC.

Many counts were recorded for this clone. The chain carries TRBV11-1 and TRBJ2-2; 13 bases fit TRBD2. The CDR3 extends over 16 amino acids. Germline V lookup: CDR1 SGHAT, CDR2 FQDESV (reference sequence). The trim removed 5 bases at V and 7 bases at J, leaving 7 bases unmatched. The CDR3 reads CASSLGLAGIGGELFF. The CDR3, as DNA: TGTGCCAGCAGCCTGGGACTAGCGGGAATTGGCGGGGAGCTGTTTTTT. The whole variable domain, remainder taken from reference TRBV11-1 and TRBJ2-2, is EAEVAQSPRYKITEKSQAVAFWCDPISGHATLYWYRQILGQGPELLVQFQDESVVDDSQLPKDRFSAERLKGVDSTLKIQPAELGDSAMYLCASSLGLAGIGGELFFGEGSRLTVL.

This clone has at least ten counts. This chain joins TRBV30 and TRBJ1-1, with D uncertain. CDR1 is GTSNPN, CDR2 SVGIG, per germline (reference sequence). The CDR3 sequence is 13 residues long. The V gene lost 0 bases and the J gene lost 4 bases, with 9 bases spanning the gap. CDR3 DNA sequence: TGTGCCTGGAGTGTGTCCGGGTCCACTGAAGCTTTCTTT. This translates into CAWSVSGSTEAFF.

Many counts were recorded for this clone. The V gene is TRBV2, the J gene TRBJ1-3; D remains unclear. V lost 7 bases and J 4 bases, leaving 11 bases between the germline ends. This CDR3 has 13 residues. CDR1 and CDR2 (germline): SNHLY, FYNNEI. The CDR3 DNA reads TGTGCCAGCATGGGAGGGTACGGAAACACCATATATTTT. This translates into CASMGGYGNTIYF.

By its share, this clone is medium-sized. The CDR3 reads CASRTSGINTGELFF. The CDR3 nucleotides read TGTGCCAGCAGAACTAGCGGGATAAACACCGGGGAGCTGTTTTTT. The chain carries TRBV12-3 or TRBV12-4 and TRBJ2-2, with TRBD2 matching 10 bases. The CDR3 extends over 15 amino acids. J gave up 2 bases and V 6 bases, and 3 bases lay outside the gene matches.

This clone was detected a few times. The chain has TRBV20-1 and TRBJ2-7; tentatively, D is TRBD2 (6 bases). The J call may be faulty, since TRBJ2-5 better matches the DNA end. Germline V gene data show CDR1 as DFQATT and CDR2 as SNEGSKA (reference sequence). This CDR3 comprises 14 residues. The CDR3 is CSARGGELGETQYF. The CDR3 DNA follows: TGCAGTGCTAGAGGGGGGGAGCTAGGGGAGACCCAGTACTTC.